What follows is one TCR beta chain and its context. TCRdb's table, derived via immunoSEQ multiplex PCR, lists solely in-frame clones and lacks some. The sample includes about 250,000 clones, about 88% seen only once; the top ten take approximately 2%. This sample was included in a study of blood T cell repertoires in COVID-19. On the study more broadly: Both acute and convalescent COVID-19 samples were obtained from the United States, Italy and Spain. PBMCs, B-cell-depleted T cells, or T cells provided the cDNA or gDNA that made up the material.

J gave up 3 bases and V 5 bases, and 19 bases lay outside the gene matches. Germline CDR1 is MNHEY and CDR2 is SMNVEV (reference sequence). This CDR3 spans 20 amino acids. The chain couples TRBV27 to TRBJ2-3; TRBD2 matches 11 bases. The receptor was isolated from a woman in her 40s who had recovered from COVID-19. The specimen sequenced was peripheral blood. Here the CDR3 reads CASSPRGPRPSGRSTDTQYF. CDR3 nucleotides: TGTGCCAGCAGTCCCCGGGGTCCTAGGCCTAGCGGGAGGTCAACAGATACGCAGTATTTT.